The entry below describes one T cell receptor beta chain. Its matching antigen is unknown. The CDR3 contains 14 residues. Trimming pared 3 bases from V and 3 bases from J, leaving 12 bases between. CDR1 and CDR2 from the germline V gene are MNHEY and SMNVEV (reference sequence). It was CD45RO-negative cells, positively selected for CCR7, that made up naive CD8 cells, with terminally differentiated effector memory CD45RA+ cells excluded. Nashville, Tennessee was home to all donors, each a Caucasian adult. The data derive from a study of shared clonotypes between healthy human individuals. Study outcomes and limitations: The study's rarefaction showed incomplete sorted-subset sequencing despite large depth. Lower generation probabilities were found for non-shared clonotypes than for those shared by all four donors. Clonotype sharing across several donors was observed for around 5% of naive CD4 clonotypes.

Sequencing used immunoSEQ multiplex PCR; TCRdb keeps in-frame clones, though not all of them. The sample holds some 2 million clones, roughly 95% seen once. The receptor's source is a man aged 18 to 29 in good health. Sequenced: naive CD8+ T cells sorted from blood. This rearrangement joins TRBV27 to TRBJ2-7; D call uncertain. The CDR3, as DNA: TGTGCCAGCAGTTTTCATGGAACCATCTACGAGCAGTACTTC. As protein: CASSFHGTIYEQYF.